This T cell receptor beta chain was recorded in a study of CD8+ T cells in alopecia areata. About the research overall: Donors of skin were C3H/HeJ mice aged about 6-13 months with spontaneous alopecia, and recipients were roughly 7-11-week-old female C3H/HeJ mice. The study, taken as a whole, reports: Sequences from scalp samples also cover resident alphabeta T cells of normal skin. Although TCR sharing was seen in mice, sharing across patients was less clear, possibly for HLA-related reasons. More clonal than normal scalp was lesional scalp, particularly alopecia totalis/universalis.

The CDR3 has 12 residues. In germline, CDR1 is LGHNA, CDR2 YNLKQL (reference sequence). RNA extraction was followed by reverse transcription into cDNA, which acted as the sequencing template. Data came from immunoSEQ multiplex PCR; TCRdb stores just in-frame clones and leaves some out. This repertoire holds roughly 260,000 clones, and none appear only once. On the basis of CD4, CD8alpha, NKG2D, NKG2ACE and other markers, pooled cutaneous lymph node cells were sorted. This clone was counted only a few times. What it binds is not known. Gene names follow the mouse nomenclature. The CDR3 extends 4 residues past the end of the read, so its final part is completed from the germline J gene. Other DNA sequences of this sample code for an identical CDR3.

This TCR was recovered from a C3H/HeJ mouse with alopecia areata. For the strain, the MHC haplotype given is H2-k. The chain links TRBV5 to TRBJ1-1, with TRBD1 as a possible D gene (6 bases). The material sequenced was CD4+ T cells sorted from a lymph node. The DNA read from the CDR3 is TGTGCCAGCAGCCAGCAGGGGACA. It codes for CASSQQGT. The whole CDR3 reads CASSQQGTEVFF.